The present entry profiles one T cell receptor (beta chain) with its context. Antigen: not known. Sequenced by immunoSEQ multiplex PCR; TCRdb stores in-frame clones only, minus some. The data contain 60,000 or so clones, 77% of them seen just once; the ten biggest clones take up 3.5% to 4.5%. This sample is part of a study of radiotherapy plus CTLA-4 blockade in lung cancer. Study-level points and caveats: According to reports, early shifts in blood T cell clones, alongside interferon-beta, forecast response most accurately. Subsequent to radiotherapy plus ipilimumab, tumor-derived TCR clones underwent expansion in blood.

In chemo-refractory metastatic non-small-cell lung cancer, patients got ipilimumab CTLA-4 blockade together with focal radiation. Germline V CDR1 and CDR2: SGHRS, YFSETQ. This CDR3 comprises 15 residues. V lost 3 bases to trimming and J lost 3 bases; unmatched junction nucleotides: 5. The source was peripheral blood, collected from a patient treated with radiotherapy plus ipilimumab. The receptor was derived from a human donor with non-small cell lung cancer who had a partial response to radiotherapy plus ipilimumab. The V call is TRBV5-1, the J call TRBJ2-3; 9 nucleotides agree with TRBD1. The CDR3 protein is CASSYSTGGTDTQYF. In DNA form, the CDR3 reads TGCGCCAGCAGCTATTCGACAGGGGGAACAGATACGCAGTATTTT.